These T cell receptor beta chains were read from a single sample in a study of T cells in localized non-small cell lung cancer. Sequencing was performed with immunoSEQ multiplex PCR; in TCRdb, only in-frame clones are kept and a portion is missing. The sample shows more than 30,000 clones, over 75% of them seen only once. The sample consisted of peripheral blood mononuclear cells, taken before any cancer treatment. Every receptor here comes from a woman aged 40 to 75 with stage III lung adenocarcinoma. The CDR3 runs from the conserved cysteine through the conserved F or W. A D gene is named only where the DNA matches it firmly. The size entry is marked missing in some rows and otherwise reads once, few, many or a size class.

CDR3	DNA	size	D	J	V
CASSLVSGGVETQYF	TGTGCCAGCAGCTTGGTTAGCGGGGGGGTTGAGACCCAGTACTTC	-	TRBD2	TRBJ2-5	TRBV5-4
CASGQGYGNQPQHF	TGTGCCAGCGGGCAGGGGTACGGCAATCAGCCCCAGCATTTT	-	-	TRBJ1-5	TRBV6-5
CASLDRGTYNEQFF	TGTGCCAGCCTCGACAGGGGAACCTACAATGAGCAGTTCTTC	-	TRBD1	TRBJ2-1	TRBV19
CAWRSLRRGTGATGYTF	TGTGCCTGGAGATCCCTAAGGAGAGGGACAGGAGCCACTGGCTACACCTTC	-	TRBD1	TRBJ1-2	TRBV30
CATTETGLGYTF	TGTGCCACTACCGAAACGGGGCTTGGCTACACCTTC	-	-	TRBJ1-2	TRBV5-3
CASSQGVDYGYTF	TGTGCCAGCAGCCAAGGAGTCGACTATGGCTACACCTTC	few	-	TRBJ1-2	TRBV4-2
CASKERGTRFQYF	TGTGCCAGCAAGGAAAGGGGGACCCGTTTTCAGTACTTC	-	-	TRBJ2-4	TRBV6-6
CASVGPTPVTYEQYF	TGTGCCAGCGTTGGGCCAACTCCCGTTACCTACGAGCAGTACTTC	-	-	TRBJ2-7	TRBV28
CASSFQRGDYEQYF	TGTGCCAGCAGTTTCCAGCGGGGCGATTACGAGCAGTACTTC	-	TRBD2	TRBJ2-7	TRBV27
CASSQDKGRRNEKLFF	TGCGCCAGCAGCCAAGATAAAGGCCGTAGGAATGAAAAACTGTTTTTT	-	-	TRBJ1-4	TRBV4-3
CSVGSNSYEQYF	TGCAGCGTTGGTAGCAACTCCTACGAGCAGTACTTC	-	-	TRBJ2-7	TRBV29-1